The source of this TCR beta chain is a study of blood T cell repertoires in COVID-19. The protocol was immunoSEQ multiplex PCR, while the TCRdb copy is restricted to in-frame clones and leaves out a portion. The data contain about 140,000 clones, 87% of them singletons. The CDR3 is 17 residues long. Germline V gene sequence: CDR1 LNHNV, CDR2 YYDKDF (reference sequence). The V segment lost 0 bases and the J segment 7 bases; nucleotides outside the gene matches: 11. The genes are TRBV15 and TRBJ1-4; 7 positions match TRBD1. Sequencing input: peripheral blood. The receptor comes from a woman aged 45 to 65 with acute or convalescent COVID-19. Here the CDR3 reads CATSRDEEGRDSEKLFF. Written as DNA, the CDR3 is TGTGCCACCAGCAGAGACGAAGAGGGTAGGGACAGTGAAAAACTGTTTTTT.